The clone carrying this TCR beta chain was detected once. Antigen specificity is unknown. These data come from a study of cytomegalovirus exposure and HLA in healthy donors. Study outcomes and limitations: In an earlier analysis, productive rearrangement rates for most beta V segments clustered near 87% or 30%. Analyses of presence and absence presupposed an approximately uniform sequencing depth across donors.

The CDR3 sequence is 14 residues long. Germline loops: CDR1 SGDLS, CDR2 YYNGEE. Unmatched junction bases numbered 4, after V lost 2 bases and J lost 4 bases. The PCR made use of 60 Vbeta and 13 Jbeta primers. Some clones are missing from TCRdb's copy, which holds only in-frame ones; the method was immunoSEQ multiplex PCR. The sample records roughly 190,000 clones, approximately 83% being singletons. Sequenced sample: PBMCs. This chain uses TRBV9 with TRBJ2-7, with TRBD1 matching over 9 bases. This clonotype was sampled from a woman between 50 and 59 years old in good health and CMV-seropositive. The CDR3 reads CASSVGTGRYEQYF. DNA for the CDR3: TGTGCCAGCAGCGTGGGGACAGGGAGATACGAGCAGTACTTC. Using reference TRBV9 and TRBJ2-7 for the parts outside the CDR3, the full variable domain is DSGVTQTPKHLITATGQRVTLRCSPRSGDLSVYWYQQSLDQGLQFLIQYYNGEERAKGNILERFSAQQFPDLHSELNLSSLELGDSALYFCASSVGTGRYEQYFGPGTRLTVT.